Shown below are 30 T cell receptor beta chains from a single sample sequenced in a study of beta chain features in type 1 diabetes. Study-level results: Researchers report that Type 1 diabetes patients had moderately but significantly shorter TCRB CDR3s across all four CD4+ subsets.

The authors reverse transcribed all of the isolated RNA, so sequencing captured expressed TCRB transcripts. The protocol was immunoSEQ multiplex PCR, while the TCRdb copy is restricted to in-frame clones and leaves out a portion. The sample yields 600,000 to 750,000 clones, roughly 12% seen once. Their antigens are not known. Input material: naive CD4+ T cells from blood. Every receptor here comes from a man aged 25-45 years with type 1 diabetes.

The CDR3 spells CASSGQREAFF. CDR3 DNA sequence: TGTGCCAGCAGCGGACAGCGTGAAGCTTTCTTT. V and J are TRBV5-6 and TRBJ1-1, with TRBD1 as a possible D gene (6 bases). This CDR3 contains 11 residues. Germline CDR1 and CDR2: SGHDT and YYEEEE. Trimming cost V 4 bases and J 7 bases, with 8 bases left between them.

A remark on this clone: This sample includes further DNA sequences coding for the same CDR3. For the CDR3, the DNA is TGTGCCACGGGGGGGTACAATTCACCCCTCCACTTT. Translation gives CATGGYNSPLHF. The rearrangement joins TRBV6-5 to TRBJ1-6; D is possibly TRBD1 (5 bases). The CDR3 has 12 residues. Trimming left V 10 bases short and J 7 bases short, with 11 bases between. The germline V gene encodes CDR1 MNHEY and CDR2 SVGAGI.

CDR3 sequence reads: CASSYEGFEGEKLFF. CDR3 bases: TGTGCCAGCAGCTACGAGGGTTTCGAGGGGGAAAAACTGTTTTTT. The chain combines TRBV11-2 with TRBJ1-4, with TRBD1 as a possible D gene (5 bases). CDR3 size: 15 residues. Germline CDR1 is SGHAT and CDR2 is FQNNGV. V was trimmed by 4 bases and J by 8 bases, leaving 17 bases between them.

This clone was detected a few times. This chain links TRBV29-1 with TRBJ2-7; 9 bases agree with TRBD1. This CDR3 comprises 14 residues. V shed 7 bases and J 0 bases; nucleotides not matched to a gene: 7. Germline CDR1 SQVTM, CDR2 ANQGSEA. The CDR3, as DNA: TGCAGCGGTTCTCCGGGACAGGGCTCCTACGAGCAGTACTTC. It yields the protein CSGSPGQGSYEQYF.

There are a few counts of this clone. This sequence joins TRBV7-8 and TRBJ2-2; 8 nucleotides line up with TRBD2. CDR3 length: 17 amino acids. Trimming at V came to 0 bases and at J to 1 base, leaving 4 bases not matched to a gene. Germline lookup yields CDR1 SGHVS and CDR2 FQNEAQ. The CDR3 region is CASSLASGGQNTGELFF. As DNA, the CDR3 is TGTGCCAGCAGCTTAGCCAGCGGGGGACAGAACACCGGGGAGCTGTTTTTT.

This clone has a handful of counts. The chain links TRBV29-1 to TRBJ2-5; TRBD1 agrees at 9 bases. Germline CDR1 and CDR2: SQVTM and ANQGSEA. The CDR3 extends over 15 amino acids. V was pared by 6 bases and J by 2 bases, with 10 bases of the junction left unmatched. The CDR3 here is CSVATGTGLQETQYF. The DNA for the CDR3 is TGCAGCGTCGCAACCGGGACAGGGTTACAAGAGACCCAGTACTTC.

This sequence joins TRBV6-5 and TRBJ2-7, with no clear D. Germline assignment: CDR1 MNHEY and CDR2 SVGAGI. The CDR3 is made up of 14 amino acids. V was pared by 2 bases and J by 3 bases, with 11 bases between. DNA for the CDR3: TGTGCCAGCAGTTACGGCAGGATATTCTACGAGCAGTACTTC. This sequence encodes CASSYGRIFYEQYF.

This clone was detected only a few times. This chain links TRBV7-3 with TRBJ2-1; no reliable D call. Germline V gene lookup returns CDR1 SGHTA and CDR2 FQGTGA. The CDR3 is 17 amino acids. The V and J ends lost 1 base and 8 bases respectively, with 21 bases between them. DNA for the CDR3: TGTGCCAGCAGCTTAAGTTTCGGGCTTGCCCATTTCTATGAGCAGTTCTTC. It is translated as CASSLSFGLAHFYEQFF.

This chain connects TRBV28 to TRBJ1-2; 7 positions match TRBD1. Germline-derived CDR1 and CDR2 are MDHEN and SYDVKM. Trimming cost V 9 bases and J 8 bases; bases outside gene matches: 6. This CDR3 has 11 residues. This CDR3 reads CASRQGRGYTF. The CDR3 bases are TGTGCCAGTCGACAGGGAAGGGGCTACACCTTC.

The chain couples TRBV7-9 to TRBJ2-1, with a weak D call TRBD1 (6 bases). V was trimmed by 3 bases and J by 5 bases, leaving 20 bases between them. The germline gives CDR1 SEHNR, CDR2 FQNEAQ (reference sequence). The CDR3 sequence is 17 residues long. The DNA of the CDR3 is TGTGCCAGCAGCTTGAAGACAGGCCACGGCCGAAACAATGAGCAGTTCTTC. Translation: CASSLKTGHGRNNEQFF.

The CDR3 region is CASSAGLAGPWTDTQYF. Written as DNA, the CDR3 is TGTGCCAGCAGCGCCGGCCTAGCGGGCCCTTGGACAGATACGCAGTATTTT. This chain connects TRBV11-2 to TRBJ2-3; 8 nucleotides line up with TRBD2. This CDR3 has 17 amino acids. V gave up 5 bases and J gave up 3 bases; unmatched junction bases: 13. The V gene's germline CDR1 is SGHAT and CDR2 FQNNGV.

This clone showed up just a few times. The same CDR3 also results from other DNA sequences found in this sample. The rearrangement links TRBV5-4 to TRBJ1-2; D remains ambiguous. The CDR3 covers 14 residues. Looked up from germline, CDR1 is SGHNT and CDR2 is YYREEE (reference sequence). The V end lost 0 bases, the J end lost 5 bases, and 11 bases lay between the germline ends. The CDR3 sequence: CASSLVGSLYGYTF. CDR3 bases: TGTGCCAGCAGCTTGGTGGGCAGCTTATATGGCTACACCTTC. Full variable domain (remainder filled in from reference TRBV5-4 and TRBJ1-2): ETGVTQSPTHLIKTRGQQVTLRCSSQSGHNTVSWYQQALGQGPQFIFQYYREEENGRGNFPPRFSGLQFPNYSSELNVNALELDDSALYLCASSLVGSLYGYTFGSGTRLTVV.

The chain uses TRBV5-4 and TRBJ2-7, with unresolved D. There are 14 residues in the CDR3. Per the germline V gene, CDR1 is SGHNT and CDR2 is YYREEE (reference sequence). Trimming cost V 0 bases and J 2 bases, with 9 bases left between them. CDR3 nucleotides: TGTGCCAGCAGCTTGGGTCAGGAAGCCTACGAGCAGTACTTC. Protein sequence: CASSLGQEAYEQYF.

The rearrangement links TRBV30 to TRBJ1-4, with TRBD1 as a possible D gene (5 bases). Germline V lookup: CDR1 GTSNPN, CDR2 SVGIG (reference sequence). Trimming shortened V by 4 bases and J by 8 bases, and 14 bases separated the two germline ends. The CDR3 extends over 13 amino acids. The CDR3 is CAWMGGYGEKLFF. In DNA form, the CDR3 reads TGTGCCTGGATGGGGGGATACGGGGAAAAACTGTTTTTT.

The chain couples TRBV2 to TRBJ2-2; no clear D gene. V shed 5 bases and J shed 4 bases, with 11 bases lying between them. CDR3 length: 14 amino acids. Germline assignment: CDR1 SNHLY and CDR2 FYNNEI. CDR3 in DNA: TGTGCCAGCAGTAAACTGGCTCCCACCGGGGAGCTGTTTTTT. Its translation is CASSKLAPTGELFF.

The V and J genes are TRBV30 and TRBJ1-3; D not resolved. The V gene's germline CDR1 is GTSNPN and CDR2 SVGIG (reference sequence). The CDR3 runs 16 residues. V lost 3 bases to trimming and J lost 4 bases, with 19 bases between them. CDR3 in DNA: TGTGCCTGGAGCGCACTTACTCCATCAATAGGAAACACCATATATTTT. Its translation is CAWSALTPSIGNTIYF.

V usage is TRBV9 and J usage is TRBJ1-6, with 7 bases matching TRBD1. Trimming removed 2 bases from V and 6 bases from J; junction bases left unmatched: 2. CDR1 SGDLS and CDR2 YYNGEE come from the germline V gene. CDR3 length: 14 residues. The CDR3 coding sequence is TGTGCCAGCAGCGTGACAGGGAGTAATTCACCCCTCCACTTT. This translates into CASSVTGSNSPLHF.

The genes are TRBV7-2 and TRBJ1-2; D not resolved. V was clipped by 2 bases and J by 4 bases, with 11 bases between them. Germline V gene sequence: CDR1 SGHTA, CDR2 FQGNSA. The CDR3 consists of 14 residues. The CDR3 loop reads CASSLTKGLYGYTF. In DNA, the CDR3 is TGTGCCAGCAGCTTAACCAAGGGCCTCTATGGCTACACCTTC.

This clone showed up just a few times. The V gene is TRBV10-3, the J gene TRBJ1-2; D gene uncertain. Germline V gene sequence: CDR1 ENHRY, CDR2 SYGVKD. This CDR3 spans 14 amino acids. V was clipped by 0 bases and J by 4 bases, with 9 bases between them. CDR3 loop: CAISESITIYGYTF. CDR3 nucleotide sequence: TGTGCCATCAGTGAGTCGATCACAATCTATGGCTACACCTTC.

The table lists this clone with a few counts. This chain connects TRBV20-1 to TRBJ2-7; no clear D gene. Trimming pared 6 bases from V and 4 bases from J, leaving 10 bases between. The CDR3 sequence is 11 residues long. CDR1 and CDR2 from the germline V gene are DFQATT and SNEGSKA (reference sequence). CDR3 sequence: CSAVDGYEQYF. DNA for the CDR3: TGCAGTGCCGTGGACGGGTACGAGCAGTACTTC.

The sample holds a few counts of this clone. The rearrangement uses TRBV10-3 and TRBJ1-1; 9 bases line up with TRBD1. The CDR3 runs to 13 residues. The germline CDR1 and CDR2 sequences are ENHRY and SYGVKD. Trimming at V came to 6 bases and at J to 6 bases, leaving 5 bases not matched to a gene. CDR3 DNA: TGTGCCATCAGCGGGACAGGGAGCGCTGAAGCTTTCTTT. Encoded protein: CAISGTGSAEAFF.

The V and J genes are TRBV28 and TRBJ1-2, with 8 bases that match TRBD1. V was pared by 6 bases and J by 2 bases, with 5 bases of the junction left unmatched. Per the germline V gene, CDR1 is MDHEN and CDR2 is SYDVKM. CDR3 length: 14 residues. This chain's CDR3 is CASSRTGRNYGYTF. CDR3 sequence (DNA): TGTGCCAGCAGCAGGACAGGGAGGAACTATGGCTACACCTTC.

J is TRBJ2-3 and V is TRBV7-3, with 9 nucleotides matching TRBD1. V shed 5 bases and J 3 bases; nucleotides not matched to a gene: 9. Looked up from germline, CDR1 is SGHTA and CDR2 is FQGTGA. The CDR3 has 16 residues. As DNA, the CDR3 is TGTGCCAGCAGCCCCGGACAGGGGCTAAGAACAGATACGCAGTATTTT. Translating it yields CASSPGQGLRTDTQYF. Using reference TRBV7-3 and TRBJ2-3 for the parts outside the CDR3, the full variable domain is GAGVSQTPSNKVTEKGKYVELRCDPISGHTALYWYRQSLGQGPEFLIYFQGTGAADDSGLPNDRFFAVRPEGSVSTLKIQRTERGDSAVYLCASSPGQGLRTDTQYFGPGTRLTVL.

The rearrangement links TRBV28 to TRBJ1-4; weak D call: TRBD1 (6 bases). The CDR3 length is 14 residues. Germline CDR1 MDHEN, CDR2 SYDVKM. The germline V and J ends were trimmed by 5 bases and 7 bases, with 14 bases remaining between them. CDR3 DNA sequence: TGTGCCAGCAGTCAAGGACAGAGGACTGAAAAACTGTTTTTT. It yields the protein CASSQGQRTEKLFF.

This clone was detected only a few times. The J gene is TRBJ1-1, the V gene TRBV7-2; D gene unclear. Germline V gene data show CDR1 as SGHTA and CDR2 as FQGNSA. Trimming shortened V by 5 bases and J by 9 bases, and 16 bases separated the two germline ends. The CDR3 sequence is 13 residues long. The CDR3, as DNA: TGTGCCAGCAGCACTAAGAGTGGGTCCCAAGCTTTCTTT. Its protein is CASSTKSGSQAFF.

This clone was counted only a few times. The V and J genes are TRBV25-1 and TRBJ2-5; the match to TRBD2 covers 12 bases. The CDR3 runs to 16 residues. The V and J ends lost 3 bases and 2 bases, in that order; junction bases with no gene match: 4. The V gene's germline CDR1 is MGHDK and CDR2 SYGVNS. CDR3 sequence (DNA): TGTGCCAGCAGTGACAAGGGGACTAGCGGGCAAGAGACCCAGTACTTC. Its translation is CASSDKGTSGQETQYF. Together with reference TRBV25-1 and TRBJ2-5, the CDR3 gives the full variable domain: EADIYQTPRYLVIGTGKKITLECSQTMGHDKMYWYQQDPGMELHLIHYSYGVNSTEKGDLSSESTVSRIRTEHFPLTLESARPSHTSQYLCASSDKGTSGQETQYFGPGTRLLVL.

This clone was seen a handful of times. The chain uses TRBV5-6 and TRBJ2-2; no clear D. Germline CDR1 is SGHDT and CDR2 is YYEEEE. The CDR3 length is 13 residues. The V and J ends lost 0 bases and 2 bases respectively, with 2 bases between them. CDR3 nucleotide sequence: TGTGCCAGCAGCTTGGACAACACCGGGGAGCTGTTTTTT. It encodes CASSLDNTGELFF.

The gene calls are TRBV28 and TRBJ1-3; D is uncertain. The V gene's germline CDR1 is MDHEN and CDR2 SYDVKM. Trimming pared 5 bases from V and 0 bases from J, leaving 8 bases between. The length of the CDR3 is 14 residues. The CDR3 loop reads CASSPRSSGNTIYF. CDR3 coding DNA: TGTGCCAGCAGTCCCAGGAGCTCTGGAAACACCATATATTTT. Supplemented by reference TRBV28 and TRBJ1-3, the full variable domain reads DVKVTQSSRYLVKRTGEKVFLECVQDMDHENMFWYRQDPGLGLRLIYFSYDVKMKEKGDIPEGYSVSREKKERFSLILESASTNQTSMYLCASSPRSSGNTIYFGEGSWLTVV.

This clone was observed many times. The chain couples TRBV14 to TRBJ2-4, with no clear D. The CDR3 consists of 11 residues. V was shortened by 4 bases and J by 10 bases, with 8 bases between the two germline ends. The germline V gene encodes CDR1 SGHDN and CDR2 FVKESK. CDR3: CASSRSGIQYF. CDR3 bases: TGTGCCAGCAGCCGCTCAGGAATTCAGTACTTC.

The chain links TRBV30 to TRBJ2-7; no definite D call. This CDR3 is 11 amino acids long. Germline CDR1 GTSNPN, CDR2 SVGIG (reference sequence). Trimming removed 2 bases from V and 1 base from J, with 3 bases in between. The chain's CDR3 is CAWSQSYEQYF. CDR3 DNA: TGTGCCTGGAGTCAGTCCTACGAGCAGTACTTC.